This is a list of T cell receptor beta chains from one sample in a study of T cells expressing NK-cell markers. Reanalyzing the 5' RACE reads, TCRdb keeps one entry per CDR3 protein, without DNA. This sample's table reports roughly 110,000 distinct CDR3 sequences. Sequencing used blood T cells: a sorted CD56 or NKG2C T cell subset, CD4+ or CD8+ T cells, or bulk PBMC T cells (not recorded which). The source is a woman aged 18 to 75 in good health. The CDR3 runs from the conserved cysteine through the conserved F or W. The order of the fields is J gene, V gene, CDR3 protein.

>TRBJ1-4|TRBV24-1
CATTPTGQKIATNEKLFF
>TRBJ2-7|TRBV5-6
CASSLSWTGLYEQYF
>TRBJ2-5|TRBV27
CASSSAPREGRETQYF
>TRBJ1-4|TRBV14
CASSPWGANEKLFF
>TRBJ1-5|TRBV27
CASSLKGYQPQHF
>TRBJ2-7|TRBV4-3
CASSQVQGDYEQYF
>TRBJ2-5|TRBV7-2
CASRSWGEETQYF
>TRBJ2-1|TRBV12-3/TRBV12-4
CASSFSSNNEQFF
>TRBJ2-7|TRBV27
CASSFGGTGVREQYF
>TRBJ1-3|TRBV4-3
CASSQDPSSGDTIYF
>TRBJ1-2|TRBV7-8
CASSLQGIYGYTF
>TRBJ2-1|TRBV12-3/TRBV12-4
CASSLVDRDVEQFF
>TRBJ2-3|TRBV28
CASSFRTRTDTQYF
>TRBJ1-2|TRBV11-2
CASSFSNYYGYTF
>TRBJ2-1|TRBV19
CASSIGQGLLGEQFF
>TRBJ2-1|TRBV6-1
CASSTLPAGGENEQFF
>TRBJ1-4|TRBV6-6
CASSHVPNEKLFF
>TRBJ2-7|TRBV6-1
CASKVGQASSYEQYF
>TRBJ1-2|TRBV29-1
CSVVFRVYGYTF
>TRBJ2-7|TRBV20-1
CSARRLAGNIYEQYF
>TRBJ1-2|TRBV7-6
CASSSLADYGYTF
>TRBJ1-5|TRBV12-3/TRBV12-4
CASSLFGQGAPWDQPQHF
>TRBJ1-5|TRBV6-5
CASSYSTGNQPQHF
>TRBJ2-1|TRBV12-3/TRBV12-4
CASTLGNEQFF
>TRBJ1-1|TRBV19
CASSPGLAGTEAFF
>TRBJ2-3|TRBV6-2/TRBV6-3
CASSTNPRAITDTQYF
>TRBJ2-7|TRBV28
CATSGAHYEQYF
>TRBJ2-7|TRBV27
CASSSMGTSSYEQYF
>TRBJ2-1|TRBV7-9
CASSPPANNEQFF
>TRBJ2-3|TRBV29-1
CSVVPAGDTQYF
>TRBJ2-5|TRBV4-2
CASSQERGDKETQYF
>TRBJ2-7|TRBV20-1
CSAPRATGDYEQYF
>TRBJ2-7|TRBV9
CASSVDSGRSYEQYF
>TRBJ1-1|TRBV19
CASSITGGRTEAFF
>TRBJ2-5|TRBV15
CATSTSLGSYGEETQYF